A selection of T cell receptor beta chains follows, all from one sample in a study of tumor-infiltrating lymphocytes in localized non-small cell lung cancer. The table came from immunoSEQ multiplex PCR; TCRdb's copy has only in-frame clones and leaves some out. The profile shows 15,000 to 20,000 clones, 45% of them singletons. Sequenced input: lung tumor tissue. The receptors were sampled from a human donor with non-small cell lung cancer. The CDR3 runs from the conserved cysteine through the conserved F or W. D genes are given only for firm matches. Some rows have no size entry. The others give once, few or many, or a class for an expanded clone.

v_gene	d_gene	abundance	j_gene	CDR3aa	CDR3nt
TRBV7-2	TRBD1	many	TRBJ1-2	CASSDGTGGVYGYTF	TGTGCCAGCAGCGACGGGACAGGGGGAGTTTATGGCTACACCTTC
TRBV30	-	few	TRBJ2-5	CAWSTTTQGTQYF	TGTGCCTGGAGTACTACGACCCAGGGGACCCAGTACTTC
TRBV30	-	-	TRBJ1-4	CAWSEAATNEKLFF	TGTGCCTGGAGTGAGGCAGCAACTAATGAAAAACTGTTTTTT
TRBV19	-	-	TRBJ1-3	CASSMISGRGNTIYF	TGTGCCAGTAGTATGATTTCAGGGCGAGGAAACACCATATATTTT
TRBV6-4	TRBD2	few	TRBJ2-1	CASSHLSGGHNEQFF	TGTGCCAGCAGTCATCTAAGCGGGGGACACAATGAGCAGTTCTTC
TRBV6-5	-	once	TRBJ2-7	CASSFGPSGEQYF	TGTGCCAGCAGTTTCGGGCCCTCGGGGGAGCAGTACTTC
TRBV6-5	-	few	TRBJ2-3	CASSYGLRATQYF	TGTGCCAGCAGTTACGGACTTCGGGCTACGCAGTATTTT
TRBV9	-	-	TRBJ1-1	CASSSQGGTEAFF	TGTGCCAGCAGCTCCCAAGGGGGCACTGAAGCTTTCTTT
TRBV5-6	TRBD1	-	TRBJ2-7	CASSEVGGGPYEQYF	TGTGCCAGCAGTGAAGTAGGGGGCGGGCCGTACGAGCAGTACTTC
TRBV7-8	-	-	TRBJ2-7	CASSQGLYEQYF	TGTGCCAGCAGCCAGGGACTCTACGAGCAGTACTTC
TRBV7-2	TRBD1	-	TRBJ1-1	CASSLVGTGTTEAFF	TGTGCCAGCAGCTTAGTTGGGACAGGGACCACTGAAGCTTTCTTT
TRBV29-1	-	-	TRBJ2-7	CSAIDGLEDRRRYSYEQYF	TGCAGCGCAATTGACGGGTTGGAGGACAGAAGACGTTACTCCTACGAGCAGTACTTC
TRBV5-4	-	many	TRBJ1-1	CASSFGTYHEAFF	TGTGCCAGCAGCTTTGGGACATATCACGAAGCTTTCTTT
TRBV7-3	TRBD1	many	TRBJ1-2	CASSLRGGGRGGYTF	TGTGCCAGCAGCTTAAGAGGGGGCGGGAGGGGTGGCTACACCTTC
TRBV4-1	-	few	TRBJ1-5	CASSQDQADPQHF	TGCGCCAGCAGCCAGGACCAAGCGGACCCCCAGCATTTT
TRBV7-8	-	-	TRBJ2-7	CASSLVASGYEQYF	TGTGCCAGCAGCTTGGTCGCCTCGGGCTACGAGCAGTACTTC
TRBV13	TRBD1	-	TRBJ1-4	CASSETGANEKLFF	TGTGCCAGCAGCGAGACAGGGGCGAATGAAAAACTGTTTTTT
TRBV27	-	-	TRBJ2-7	CASSLAQGDEQYF	TGTGCCAGCAGTTTAGCCCAGGGCGACGAGCAGTACTTC
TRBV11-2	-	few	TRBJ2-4	CASRRENIQYF	TGTGCCAGCAGACGGGAAAACATTCAGTACTTC
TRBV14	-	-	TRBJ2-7	CASSQETGPDEQYF	TGTGCCAGCAGCCAAGAAACAGGGCCGGACGAGCAGTACTTC
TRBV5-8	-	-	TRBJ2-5	CASRVRGRETQYF	TGTGCCAGCAGGGTCAGGGGCCGGGAGACCCAGTACTTC
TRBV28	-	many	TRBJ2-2	CASSDGWRYTGELFF	TGTGCCAGCAGCGACGGCTGGAGATACACCGGGGAGCTGTTTTTT
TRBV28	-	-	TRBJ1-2	CASTRTGARGYGYTF	TGTGCCAGCACCCGAACCGGAGCGCGCGGCTATGGCTACACCTTC
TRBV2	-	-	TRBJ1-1	CANLENTEAFF	TGTGCCAACCTAGAGAACACTGAAGCTTTCTTT
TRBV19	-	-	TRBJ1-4	CASSRGAATNEKLFF	TGTGCCAGTAGTAGGGGGGCAGCAACTAATGAAAAACTGTTTTTT
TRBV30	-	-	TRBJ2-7	CAWSVRLGSRTSYEQYF	TGTGCCTGGAGTGTAAGGTTGGGCAGCCGAACCTCCTACGAGCAGTACTTC
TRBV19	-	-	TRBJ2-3	CASSRGDHTDTQYF	TGTGCCAGTAGTAGAGGGGACCACACAGATACGCAGTATTTT
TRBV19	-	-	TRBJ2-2	CASSKTRAGELFF	TGTGCCAGTAGTAAAACACGTGCCGGGGAGCTGTTTTTT
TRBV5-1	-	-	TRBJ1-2	CASSLEAAGLSYGYTF	TGCGCCAGCAGCTTAGAGGCGGCAGGCCTCTCCTATGGCTACACCTTC
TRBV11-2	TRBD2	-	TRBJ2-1	CASSQSGGEYNEQFF	TGTGCCAGCAGCCAAAGCGGGGGGGAGTACAATGAGCAGTTCTTC
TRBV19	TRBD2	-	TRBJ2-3	CASSNSGDDTQYF	TGTGCCAGTAGTAATAGCGGGGACGATACGCAGTATTTT
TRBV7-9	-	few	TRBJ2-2	CASSLRGPNTGELFF	TGTGCCAGCAGCTTACGTGGGCCGAACACCGGGGAGCTGTTTTTT
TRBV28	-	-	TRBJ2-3	CASSSGVDRFTDTQYF	TGTGCCAGCAGTTCGGGGGTGGACCGATTTACAGATACGCAGTATTTT
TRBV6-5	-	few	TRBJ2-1	CATTGTYNEQFF	TGTGCCACCACAGGTACCTACAATGAGCAGTTCTTC
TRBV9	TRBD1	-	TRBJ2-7	CASSVAGTAYYEQYF	TGTGCCAGCAGCGTAGCTGGGACAGCCTACTACGAGCAGTACTTC
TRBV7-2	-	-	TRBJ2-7	CASSFSGGGLAHSYEQYF	TGTGCCAGCAGCTTTAGTGGGGGGGGGCTAGCGCACTCCTACGAGCAGTACTTC
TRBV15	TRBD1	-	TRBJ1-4	CATSSRQGEEKLFF	TGTGCCACCAGCAGCAGACAGGGTGAAGAAAAACTGTTTTTT
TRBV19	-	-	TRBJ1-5	CASSTQTPNQPQHF	TGTGCCAGTAGTACACAAACCCCCAATCAGCCCCAGCATTTT
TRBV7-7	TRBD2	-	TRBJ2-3	CASSLGRGESTDTQYF	TGTGCCAGCAGCTTAGGGCGGGGGGAAAGCACAGATACGCAGTATTTT